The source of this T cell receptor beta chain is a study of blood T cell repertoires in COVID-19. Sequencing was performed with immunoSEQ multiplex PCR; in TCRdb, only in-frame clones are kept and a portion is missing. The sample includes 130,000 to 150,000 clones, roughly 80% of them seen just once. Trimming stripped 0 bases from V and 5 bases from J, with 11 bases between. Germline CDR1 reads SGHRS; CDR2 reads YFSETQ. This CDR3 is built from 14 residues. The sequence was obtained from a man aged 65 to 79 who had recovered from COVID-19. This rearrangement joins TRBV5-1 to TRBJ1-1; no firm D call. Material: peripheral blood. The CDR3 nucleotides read TGCGCCAGCAGCTTGGTGATATCGGGAACTGAAGCTTTCTTT. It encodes CASSLVISGTEAFF.